The present T cell receptor beta chain was sequenced within a study of T cell repertoires in cytomegalovirus infection. Study summary: Alongside well-studied HLA-B-restricted CMV epitopes, recently identified HLA-C-restricted CMV epitopes were also used. Public TCR beta signatures marked donors with CMV infection and the matching HLA. Broader study findings: Predominance within the ex vivo response was attributable to HLA-C-restricted CMV-specific TCR beta clonotypes.

For this clonotype: The antigen is undetermined.

Trimming removed 5 bases at V and 2 bases at J, with 10 bases between. This CDR3 contains 15 residues. Germline CDR1 is MNHEY and CDR2 is SMNVEV (reference sequence). TCRdb processed the reads anew with MiXCR; each CDR3 protein has one entry. The sample has 650,000 to 900,000 distinct CDR3 sequences; about 28% are singletons. The TCR originated in a human donor in good health (CMV status not recorded). Some clones in this sample may be carry-over from other donors' samples. Sequencing used cultured CD8+ T cells from PBMCs, obtained from culture after CMV antigen stimulation. J is TRBJ2-6 and V is TRBV27, with TRBD1 as a possible D gene (6 bases). CDR3 residues: CASSTTGPGANVLTF. The CDR3 nucleotides read TGTGCCAGCAGTACGACAGGCCCTGGGGCCAACGTCCTGACTTTC.